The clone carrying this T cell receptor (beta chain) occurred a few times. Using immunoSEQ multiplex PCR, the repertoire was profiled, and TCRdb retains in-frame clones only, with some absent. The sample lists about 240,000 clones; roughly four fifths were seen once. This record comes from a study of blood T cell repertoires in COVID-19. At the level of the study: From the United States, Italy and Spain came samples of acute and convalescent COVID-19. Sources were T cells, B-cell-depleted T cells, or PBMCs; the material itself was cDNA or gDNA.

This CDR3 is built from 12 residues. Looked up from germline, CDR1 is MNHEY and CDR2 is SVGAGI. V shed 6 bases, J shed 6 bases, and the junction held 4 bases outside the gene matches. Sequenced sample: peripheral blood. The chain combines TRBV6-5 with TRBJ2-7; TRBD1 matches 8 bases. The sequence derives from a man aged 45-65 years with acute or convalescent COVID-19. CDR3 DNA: TGTGCCAGCAGCCTCAGGGGGCGCGAGCAGTACTTC. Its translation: CASSLRGREQYF.